One and the same sample provided the 28 T cell receptor beta chains below, sequenced in a study of T cells after yellow fever vaccination. TCRdb re-derived calls from the 5' RACE reads in MiXCR, one entry per CDR3 protein. The repertoire holds 450,000 to 600,000 distinct CDR3 sequences, with around an eighth as singletons. Sequenced material: PBMCs, taken on the day of the yellow fever booster vaccination. The receptors here all came from a man aged 30 to 45 who received the YFV17D yellow fever vaccine.

This clonotype was counted between two and nine times. This chain connects TRBV28 to TRBJ1-1; the D gene is possibly TRBD1 (6 bases). Germline CDR1 and CDR2: MDHEN and SYDVKM. V lost 4 bases and J 3 bases, leaving 12 bases between the germline ends. This CDR3 is built from 14 residues. The CDR3 sequence: CASSYDRRYTEAFF. The CDR3 DNA reads as TGTGCCAGCAGTTATGACAGGCGGTACACTGAAGCTTTCTTT.

At least ten counts were recorded for this clonotype. The chain joins TRBV15 to TRBJ2-3, with 12 bases matching TRBD2. The CDR3 is made up of 19 amino acids. Germline V gives CDR1 LNHNV, CDR2 YYDKDF (reference sequence). V lost 4 bases and J lost 4; bases outside the gene matches: 15. The CDR3 DNA follows: TGTGCCACCAGCACACGGAGGCTAGCGGGAGGGCTCGGGGCAGATACGCAGTATTTT. Protein: CATSTRRLAGGLGADTQYF.

This clonotype was observed a single time. The rearrangement links TRBV27 to TRBJ2-6; D perhaps matches TRBD1 (6 bases). V shed 7 bases and J shed 3 bases, with 16 bases lying between them. The CDR3 has 16 residues. CDR1 and CDR2 from the germline V gene are MNHEY and SMNVEV (reference sequence). CDR3 nucleotides: TGTGCCAGCACTTCACAGGGTTCGGGTGGGGCCAACGTCCTGACTTTC. Translating gives CASTSQGSGGANVLTF.

Only a few counts were recorded for this clonotype. The rearrangement joins TRBV11-3 to TRBJ2-1, with 11 bases identical to TRBD1. Per the germline V gene, CDR1 is SGHNT and CDR2 is YENEEA. This CDR3 is built from 15 residues. Trimming removed 3 bases from V and 5 bases from J; junction bases left unmatched: 3. CDR3 DNA sequence: TGTGCCAGCAGCTTCCGGGACAGGGGGAACAATGAGCAGTTCTTC. Its translation: CASSFRDRGNNEQFF.

The chain uses TRBV6-2 or TRBV6-3 and TRBJ1-6, with TRBD1 identical over 10 bases. CDR3 length: 14 amino acids. V lost 5 bases to trimming and J lost 9 bases; unmatched junction nucleotides: 4. CDR1 is MNHEY, CDR2 SVGEGT, per germline. CDR3 amino acids: CASSTGTGVSPLHF. The CDR3 DNA is TGTGCCAGCAGTACCGGGACAGGGGTTTCACCCCTCCACTTT.

This clonotype was recorded a few times. The chain employs TRBV5-1 and TRBJ2-6; 14 bases match TRBD2. V lost 6 bases to trimming and J lost 2 bases; unmatched junction nucleotides: 10. This CDR3 is 19 amino acids long. Germline lookup yields CDR1 SGHRS and CDR2 YFSETQ. CDR3 loop: CASTGTSGSISPGANVLTF. The CDR3, as DNA: TGCGCCAGCACCGGGACTAGCGGGAGTATTAGTCCTGGGGCCAACGTCCTGACTTTC.

This clonotype has just a few counts. The rearrangement joins TRBV10-2 to TRBJ2-1; TRBD2 aligns across 10 bases. This CDR3 is built from 20 residues. V dropped 2 bases and J dropped 2; count of bases not matched to a gene: 15. The germline V gene has CDR1 WSHSY and CDR2 SAAADI. The CDR3 DNA reads TGCGCCAGCAGTGAGGTTGTGGGTGCTGGAGCGGGAGGGGCCTACAATGAGCAGTTCTTC. This sequence encodes CASSEVVGAGAGGAYNEQFF.

Only a few counts were recorded for this clonotype. The gene calls are TRBV20-1 and TRBJ2-3; the D gene could be TRBD1 or TRBD2 (5 bases each). Trimming took off 3 bases at V and 4 bases at J, with 8 bases between the two ends. Germline V gene lookup returns CDR1 DFQATT and CDR2 SNEGSKA (reference sequence). CDR3 length equals 12 residues. The CDR3 reads CSARGTPDTQYF. The DNA for the CDR3 is TGCAGTGCTAGGGGGACCCCAGATACGCAGTATTTT.

CDR3 nucleotides: TGTGCCAGCCGAACGGCGGGGGGCAAGAATTCACCCCTCCACTTT. The encoded protein is CASRTAGGKNSPLHF. The chain joins TRBV7-6 to TRBJ1-6; tentatively, D is TRBD1 (6 bases). This CDR3 is built from 15 residues. V dropped 8 bases and J dropped 7 bases, with 18 bases sitting between them. From germline, CDR1 is SGHVS and CDR2 FNYEAQ. Supplemented by reference TRBV7-6 and TRBJ1-6, the full variable domain reads GAGVSQSPRYKVTKRGQDVALRCDPISGHVSLYWYRQALGQGPEFLTYFNYEAQQDKSGLPNDRFSAERPEGSISTLTIQRTEQRDSAMYRCASRTAGGKNSPLHFGNGTRLTVT.

The J gene is TRBJ2-7, the V gene TRBV4-3; 8 bases line up with TRBD1. CDR1 is LGHNA and CDR2 is YSLEER in the germline V gene. The V and J ends lost 3 bases and 5 bases, in that order; junction bases with no gene match: 3. This CDR3 is built from 13 residues. The CDR3 nucleotides read TGCGCCAGCAGCCAGGACAGGGCCCACGAGCAGTACTTC. Residues: CASSQDRAHEQYF.

This clonotype has more than one count but fewer than ten. The chain links TRBV18 to TRBJ2-7, with 8 bases matching TRBD1. The CDR3 totals 15 residues. CDR1 is KGHSH, CDR2 LQKENI, per germline. Trimming removed 1 base from V and 5 bases from J; junction bases left unmatched: 7. This CDR3 is CASSPLGQGADEQYF. DNA for the CDR3: TGTGCCAGCTCACCACTCGGGCAGGGGGCGGACGAGCAGTACTTC.

The table lists this clonotype with many counts. The chain joins TRBV7-2 to TRBJ2-5, with 8 bases that match TRBD2. CDR1 and CDR2 (germline): SGHTA, FQGNSA. V gave up 4 bases and J gave up 5 bases; unmatched junction bases: 3. The CDR3 is 13 amino acids. The CDR3, as DNA: TGTGCCAGCAGCTCCCCGGGGGGGGAGACCCAGTACTTC. Translation gives CASSSPGGETQYF. The whole variable domain, filled in from reference TRBV7-2 and TRBJ2-5, reads GAGVSQSPSNKVTEKGKDVELRCDPISGHTALYWYRQSLGQGLEFLIYFQGNSAPDKSGLPSDRFSAERTGGSVSTLTIQRTQQEDSAVYLCASSSPGGETQYFGPGTRLLVL.

The chain has TRBV5-1 and TRBJ1-2, with 8 bases aligning to TRBD1. CDR3 size: 15 residues. The junction had 9 bases not matched to a gene; V was cut back by 4 bases and J by 4 bases. CDR1 and CDR2 (germline): SGHRS, YFSETQ. CDR3 nucleotides: TGCGCCAGCAGCCTCGGACCGACAGGGGTCTATGGCTACACCTTC. Translated: CASSLGPTGVYGYTF. The variable domain in full, completed from reference TRBV5-1 and TRBJ1-2, reads KAGVTQTPRYLIKTRGQQVTLSCSPISGHRSVSWYQQTPGQGLQFLFEYFSETQRNKGNFPGRFSGRQFSNSRSEMNVSTLELGDSALYLCASSLGPTGVYGYTFGSGTRLTVV.

Only a few counts were recorded for this clonotype. CDR3 sequence reads: CASRDSGSSYNEQFF. The CDR3 nucleotides are TGTGCCAGCAGGGACAGCGGTAGCTCCTACAATGAGCAGTTCTTC. This sequence joins TRBV6-1 and TRBJ2-1; maybe TRBD1 (6 bases). The germline CDR1 and CDR2 sequences are MNHNS and SASEGT. This CDR3 spans 15 amino acids. V was shortened by 6 bases and J by 0 bases, with 12 bases between the two germline ends.

This clonotype came up a few times. The V call is TRBV7-2, the J call TRBJ2-1; weak D call: TRBD2 (7 bases). This CDR3 spans 15 amino acids. V was clipped by 7 bases and J by 8 bases, with 21 bases between them. Germline V gene sequence: CDR1 SGHTA, CDR2 FQGNSA. CDR3 DNA: TGTGCCAGCACTAGGGGGAGGGCCCTCCAGGATGAGCAGTTCTTC. Residues: CASTRGRALQDEQFF.

This clonotype occurred many times. This chain links TRBV18 with TRBJ2-1; TRBD1 matches 11 bases. The CDR3 is 16 amino acids. Trimming removed 3 bases from V and 4 bases from J; junction bases left unmatched: 5. CDR1 KGHSH and CDR2 LQKENI come from the germline V gene. The CDR3 spells CASSPGTGGMYNEQFF. In nucleotides, the CDR3 is TGTGCCAGCTCACCTGGGACAGGGGGGATGTACAATGAGCAGTTCTTC.

The table lists this clonotype with many counts. The V gene is TRBV29-1, the J gene TRBJ2-3; a weak D match, TRBD1 (6 bases). The CDR3 contains 12 residues. Germline CDR1 is SQVTM and CDR2 is ANQGSEA. Trimming removed 4 bases at V and 4 bases at J, with 9 bases between. CDR3 bases: TGCAGCGTTGGCAGGGGTGCAGATACGCAGTATTTT. This encodes CSVGRGADTQYF.

This clonotype was seen more than once but under ten times. This chain links TRBV20-1 with TRBJ2-3; D remains unclear. CDR1 is DFQATT, CDR2 SNEGSKA, per germline (reference sequence). The ends were cut back, 1 base at V and 2 bases at J, with 13 bases in the middle. CDR3 length equals 15 residues. CDR3 protein: CSARGDGGPTDTQYF. CDR3 nucleotides: TGCAGTGCTAGAGGGGATGGCGGCCCCACAGATACGCAGTATTTT.

This clonotype was counted only a few times. This chain links TRBV19 with TRBJ2-5, with D uncertain. Germline V gene data show CDR1 as LNHDA and CDR2 as SQIVND (reference sequence). The CDR3 has 14 residues. V was pared by 3 bases and J by 3 bases, with 11 bases between. The CDR3 spells CASSMYGFEETQYF. The CDR3 DNA reads TGTGCCAGTAGTATGTACGGATTCGAAGAGACCCAGTACTTC.

This clonotype was found a few times. J is TRBJ2-7 and V is TRBV20-1; 11 nucleotides align to TRBD2. The CDR3 is 15 residues long. Germline assignment: CDR1 DFQATT and CDR2 SNEGSKA (reference sequence). CDR3 sequence reads: CSTAPPGTSGYEQYF. The CDR3 coding sequence is TGCAGCACCGCCCCTCCGGGGACTAGCGGTTACGAGCAGTACTTC.

Only a few counts were recorded for this clonotype. The chain combines TRBV28 with TRBJ2-7; D might be TRBD2 (6 bases). Germline assignment: CDR1 MDHEN and CDR2 SYDVKM. The V gene lost 5 bases and the J gene lost 5 bases, with 19 bases spanning the gap. The CDR3 has 15 residues. The CDR3 DNA follows: TGTGCCAGCAGTACCCACTCCTCGGAGGGCGACGAGCAGTACTTC. Amino acid sequence: CASSTHSSEGDEQYF. The full variable domain, in which reference TRBV28 and TRBJ2-7 provide the parts outside the CDR3, is DVKVTQSSRYLVKRTGEKVFLECVQDMDHENMFWYRQDPGLGLRLIYFSYDVKMKEKGDIPEGYSVSREKKERFSLILESASTNQTSMYLCASSTHSSEGDEQYFGPGTRLTVT.

The CDR3 reads CASSFSRQTQYF. For the CDR3, the DNA is TGTGCCAGCAGCTTTTCTAGACAGACCCAGTACTTC. The rearrangement uses TRBV11-2 and TRBJ2-5; D is unclear. CDR3 length: 12 residues. Trimming left V 3 bases short and J 6 bases short, with 8 bases between. Germline CDR1 SGHAT, CDR2 FQNNGV.

Concerning this clonotype: Relative to the germline gene, one junction end is altered; a read error may explain this. V is TRBV20-1 and J is TRBJ2-7; 9 bases are shared with TRBD2. The CDR3 has 16 residues. CDR1 and CDR2 from the germline V gene are DFQATT and SNEGSKA (reference sequence). CDR3: CCARPTREGVRYEQYF. CDR3 nucleotides: TGCTGTGCTAGACCCACGCGGGAGGGCGTTAGATACGAGCAGTACTTC.

The rearrangement links TRBV11-2 to TRBJ1-1; D ambiguous. There are 14 residues in the CDR3. The germline gives CDR1 SGHAT, CDR2 FQNNGV. With 0 bases removed from V and 4 bases from J, the gap between germline ends came to 9 bases. CDR3 sequence (DNA): TGTGCCAGCAGCTTAGAAGTGGGCGGCACTGAAGCTTTCTTT. Translated, it gives CASSLEVGGTEAFF.

This chain uses TRBV20-1 with TRBJ2-5; the D gene is possibly TRBD2 (6 bases). V shed 4 bases and J shed 5 bases, with 23 bases lying between them. CDR3 size: 16 residues. CDR1 is DFQATT, CDR2 SNEGSKA, per germline (reference sequence). CDR3 in amino acids: CSAIGASSGFLETQYF. The CDR3 DNA reads TGCAGTGCTATAGGTGCTTCCAGCGGGTTCTTGGAGACCCAGTACTTC.

This clonotype was found a few times. V and J are TRBV6-2 or TRBV6-3 and TRBJ2-7; TRBD2 matches at 7 bases. The germline CDR1 and CDR2 sequences are MNHEY and SVGEGT. The CDR3 spans 13 residues. With 6 bases clipped from V and 1 base from J, the junction kept 3 bases outside the gene matches. The CDR3 spells CASRRLASYEQYF. As DNA, the CDR3 is TGTGCCAGCAGACGACTAGCTTCCTACGAGCAGTACTTC.

The CDR3: CSVGDRRSEQYF. In DNA form, the CDR3 reads TGCAGCGTTGGGGACAGGCGTTCCGAGCAGTACTTC. V and J are TRBV29-1 and TRBJ2-7, with TRBD1 identical over 8 bases. The CDR3 runs 12 residues. Losses at the gene ends were 4 bases for V and 6 bases for J; bases not matched to a gene: 5. The germline V gene has CDR1 SQVTM and CDR2 ANQGSEA.

This clonotype was counted a few times. The rearrangement uses TRBV19 and TRBJ2-1, with D possibly TRBD2 on 7 matching bases. The V gene's germline CDR1 is LNHDA and CDR2 SQIVND (reference sequence). The CDR3 has 17 residues. V shed 2 bases and J shed 6 bases, with 20 bases lying between them. The CDR3: CASSIMRDGGRINEQFF. The CDR3 bases are TGTGCCAGTAGTATAATGAGGGACGGGGGGCGCATCAATGAGCAGTTCTTC.